Each of the 16 T cell receptor beta chains below was sequenced from the same sample in a study of blood T cell repertoires in COVID-19. The data were produced by immunoSEQ multiplex PCR, yet TCRdb's version contains in-frame clones alone and is incomplete. Found here are about 250,000 clones, approximately 82% of them singletons; the top ten hold around 6%. The sequenced sample was peripheral blood. These receptors were taken from a man at least 80 years old with acute or convalescent COVID-19.

This chain joins TRBV7-9 and TRBJ2-7; 9 positions match TRBD1. Germline trimming cut 5 bases from V and 0 bases from J; bases unmatched to any gene: 2. CDR1 SEHNR and CDR2 FQNEAQ come from the germline V gene (reference sequence). The CDR3 is made up of 14 amino acids. CDR3 residues: CASSGTGPSYEQYF. Written as DNA, the CDR3 is TGTGCCAGCAGCGGGACAGGGCCCTCCTACGAGCAGTACTTC. The entire variable domain, with the rest obtained from reference TRBV7-9 and TRBJ2-7, is as follows: DTGVSQNPRHKITKRGQNVTFRCDPISEHNRLYWYRQTLGQGPEFLTYFQNEAQLEKSRLLSDRFSAERPKGSFSTLEIQRTEQGDSAMYLCASSGTGPSYEQYFGPGTRLTVT.

V and J are TRBV7-9 and TRBJ2-7, with no clear D. Per germline, CDR1 SEHNR and CDR2 FQNEAQ (reference sequence). Trimming pared 5 bases from V and 0 bases from J, leaving 14 bases between. This CDR3 comprises 15 residues. The CDR3 sequence is CASSIGQLSSYEQYF. The CDR3 region has the DNA TGTGCCAGCAGCATTGGGCAGCTCAGCTCCTACGAGCAGTACTTC.

This clone was counted at least ten times. The chain carries TRBV18 and TRBJ1-1; possibly TRBD1 for D (6 bases). The CDR3 is 15 residues long. Deletions cut 3 bases from V and 1 base from J, with 12 bases between. Per germline, CDR1 KGHSH and CDR2 LQKENI. The CDR3 coding sequence is TGTGCCAGCTCACCTGAACAGGGAAAGAACACTGAAGCTTTCTTT. Translation: CASSPEQGKNTEAFF.

The V call is TRBV10-3, the J call TRBJ2-2; tentatively, D is TRBD1 (5 bases). CDR1 and CDR2 from the germline V gene are ENHRY and SYGVKD. V lost 5 bases and J 5 bases, leaving 12 bases between the germline ends. The CDR3 is 14 residues long. The CDR3 DNA reads TGTGCCATCAGTCTTGACAGCGTTACCGGGGAGCTGTTTTTT. As protein: CAISLDSVTGELFF.

This chain joins TRBV7-9 and TRBJ2-7, with TRBD1 matching 11 bases. Germline V gives CDR1 SEHNR, CDR2 FQNEAQ (reference sequence). The CDR3 extends over 14 amino acids. V shed 5 bases and J 3 bases; nucleotides not matched to a gene: 3. CDR3 residues: CASSPGTGGYEQYF. CDR3 in DNA: TGTGCCAGCAGCCCCGGGACAGGGGGCTACGAGCAGTACTTC.

V and J are TRBV15 and TRBJ2-7; 12 bases are a match to TRBD1. The CDR3 is 15 residues long. V was clipped by 0 bases and J by 4 bases; unmatched bases: 1. The germline V gene has CDR1 LNHNV and CDR2 YYDKDF (reference sequence). The CDR3 nucleotides are TGTGCCACCAGCAGAGAGGGACAGGGGGCGTACGAGCAGTACTTC. Amino acid sequence: CATSREGQGAYEQYF.

The V call is TRBV2, the J call TRBJ2-1, with 8 bases aligning to TRBD2. The junction had 13 bases not matched to a gene; V was cut back by 7 bases and J by 2 bases. The CDR3 is 17 residues long. CDR1 SNHLY and CDR2 FYNNEI come from the germline V gene. CDR3 loop: CASKGLATLGTYNEQFF. Here the CDR3 DNA reads TGTGCCAGCAAAGGACTAGCTACCCTGGGCACCTACAATGAGCAGTTCTTC.

CDR3 protein: CASSSRPPLAGGNTGELFF. The CDR3 nucleotides read TGTGCCAGCAGCTCTCGTCCTCCTTTAGCGGGAGGAAACACCGGGGAGCTGTTTTTT. The gene calls are TRBV11-2 and TRBJ2-2, with 10 bases fitting TRBD2. CDR3 length equals 19 residues. J lost 2 bases, V lost 4 bases, and 13 bases had no gene match. The germline V gene has CDR1 SGHAT and CDR2 FQNNGV.

The chain couples TRBV7-9 to TRBJ2-3, with no clear D. CDR1 is SEHNR and CDR2 is FQNEAQ in the germline V gene (reference sequence). The CDR3 spans 13 residues. V was clipped by 5 bases and J by 4 bases, with 10 bases between them. The CDR3 DNA reads TGTGCCAGCAGCCCTAGTGTGGCAGATACGCAGTATTTT. The encoded protein is CASSPSVADTQYF.

The rearrangement joins TRBV24-1 to TRBJ2-1, with 11 positions matching TRBD2. Germline V gene lookup returns CDR1 KGHDR and CDR2 SFDVKD. The CDR3 sequence is 16 residues long. V lost 5 bases to trimming and J lost 2 bases; unmatched junction nucleotides: 4. The CDR3 bases are TGTGCCACCAGTGCTGGGACTAGCGGTACCTACAATGAGCAGTTCTTC. The encoded protein is CATSAGTSGTYNEQFF.

The chain combines TRBV24-1 with TRBJ1-1; D is undetermined. CDR1 is KGHDR, CDR2 SFDVKD, per germline. The CDR3 loop spans 15 amino acids. V shed 2 bases and J shed 4 bases, with 13 bases lying between them. CDR3 nucleotide sequence: TGTGCCACCAGTGATTCGGCGGGCCGGGGCACTGAAGCTTTCTTT. Translating gives CATSDSAGRGTEAFF.

The rearrangement uses TRBV5-1 and TRBJ2-1; 10 bases are a match to TRBD2. The CDR3 extends over 16 amino acids. Germline values: CDR1 SGHRS, CDR2 YFSETQ. The V gene end was trimmed by 1 base and the J gene end by 5 bases; junction bases not matched to a gene: 6. The CDR3: CASSLLLAGINNEQFF. CDR3 nucleotide sequence: TGCGCCAGCAGCTTGCTACTAGCGGGAATAAACAATGAGCAGTTCTTC.

This chain uses TRBV27 with TRBJ2-4; TRBD2 matches 9 bases. CDR3 length: 19 amino acids. Germline CDR1 MNHEY, CDR2 SMNVEV (reference sequence). V lost 5 bases to trimming and J lost 6 bases; unmatched junction nucleotides: 20. CDR3 protein: CASSPRPIFRAGGTNIQYF. CDR3 nucleotides: TGTGCCAGCAGTCCACGACCCATCTTTAGGGCGGGAGGGACAAACATTCAGTACTTC.

V and J are TRBV2 and TRBJ2-1; D gene ambiguous. The CDR3 consists of 12 residues. Per germline, CDR1 SNHLY and CDR2 FYNNEI. Trimming took off 10 bases at V and 0 bases at J, with 7 bases between the two ends. The CDR3 protein is CAIRSSYNEQFF. The DNA of the CDR3 is TGTGCCATTAGGAGCTCCTACAATGAGCAGTTCTTC.

The chain carries TRBV19 and TRBJ1-6, with a possible D match to TRBD1 (5 bases). V lost 3 bases and J 7 bases, leaving 16 bases between the germline ends. The CDR3 runs to 16 residues. Germline V lookup: CDR1 LNHDA, CDR2 SQIVND (reference sequence). The CDR3 protein is CASSMNFPAGNSPLHF. CDR3 DNA: TGTGCCAGTAGTATGAATTTTCCCGCAGGGAATTCACCCCTCCACTTT.

The CDR3 region is CASSTTGGHGDTQYF. CDR3 sequence (DNA): TGCGCCAGCAGCACGACAGGGGGTCATGGAGATACGCAGTATTTT. V usage is TRBV5-1 and J usage is TRBJ2-3; 9 positions agree with TRBD1. The CDR3 runs 15 residues. Germline CDR1 SGHRS, CDR2 YFSETQ. Unmatched junction bases numbered 8, after V lost 4 bases and J lost 5 bases. Combining the CDR3 with reference TRBV5-1 and TRBJ2-3 gives the whole variable domain KAGVTQTPRYLIKTRGQQVTLSCSPISGHRSVSWYQQTPGQGLQFLFEYFSETQRNKGNFPGRFSGRQFSNSRSEMNVSTLELGDSALYLCASSTTGGHGDTQYFGPGTRLTVL.